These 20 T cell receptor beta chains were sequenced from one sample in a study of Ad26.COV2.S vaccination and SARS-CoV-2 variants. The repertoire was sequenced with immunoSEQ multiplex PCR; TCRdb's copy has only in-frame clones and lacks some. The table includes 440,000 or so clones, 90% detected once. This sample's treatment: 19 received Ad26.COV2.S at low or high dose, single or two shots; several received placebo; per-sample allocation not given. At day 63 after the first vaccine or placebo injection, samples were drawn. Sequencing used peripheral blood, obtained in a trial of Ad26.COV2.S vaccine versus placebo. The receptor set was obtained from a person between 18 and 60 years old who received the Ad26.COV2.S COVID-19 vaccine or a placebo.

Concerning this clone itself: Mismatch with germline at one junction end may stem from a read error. This chain's CDR3 is CTSSTPRHSSQGSYEQYF. The CDR3 nucleotides read TGCACCAGCAGCACACCCAGACATTCATCACAGGGGTCCTACGAGCAGTACTTC. The V and J genes are TRBV4-3 and TRBJ2-7, with 7 bases identical to TRBD1. The CDR3 totals 18 residues. CDR1 is LGHNA, CDR2 YSLEER, per germline.

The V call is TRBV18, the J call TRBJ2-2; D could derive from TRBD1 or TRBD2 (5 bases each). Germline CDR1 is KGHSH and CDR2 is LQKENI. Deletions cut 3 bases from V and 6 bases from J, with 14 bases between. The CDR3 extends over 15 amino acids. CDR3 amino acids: CASSPRGQGAGELFF. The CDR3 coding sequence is TGTGCCAGCTCACCGCGCGGGCAAGGGGCCGGGGAGCTGTTTTTT.

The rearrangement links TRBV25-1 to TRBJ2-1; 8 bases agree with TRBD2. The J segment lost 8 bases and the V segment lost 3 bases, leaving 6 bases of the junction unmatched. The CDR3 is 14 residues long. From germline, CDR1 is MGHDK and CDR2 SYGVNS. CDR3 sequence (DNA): TGTGCCAGCAGTGAGACGGGAGGGCCCGATGAGCAGTTCTTC. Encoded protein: CASSETGGPDEQFF.

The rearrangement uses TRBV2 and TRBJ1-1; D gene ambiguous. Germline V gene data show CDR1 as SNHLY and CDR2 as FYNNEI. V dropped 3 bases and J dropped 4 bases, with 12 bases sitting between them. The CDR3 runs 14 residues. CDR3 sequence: CASSDSPGGTEAFF. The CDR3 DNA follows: TGTGCCAGCAGTGACTCCCCCGGTGGCACTGAAGCTTTCTTT.

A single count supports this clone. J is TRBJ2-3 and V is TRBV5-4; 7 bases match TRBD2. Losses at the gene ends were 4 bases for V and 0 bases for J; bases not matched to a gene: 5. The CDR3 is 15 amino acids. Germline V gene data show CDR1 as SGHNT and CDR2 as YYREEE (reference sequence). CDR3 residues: CASSPAGLSTDTQYF. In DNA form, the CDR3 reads TGTGCCAGCAGCCCAGCGGGACTTAGCACAGATACGCAGTATTTT.

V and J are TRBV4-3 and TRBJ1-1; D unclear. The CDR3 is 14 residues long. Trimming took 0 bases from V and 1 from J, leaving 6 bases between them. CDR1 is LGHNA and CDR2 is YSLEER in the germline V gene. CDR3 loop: CASSQDRTNTEAFF. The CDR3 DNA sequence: TGCGCCAGCAGCCAAGACAGGACGAACACTGAAGCTTTCTTT.

This chain's CDR3 is CASSQDGSGSPNEQFF. The CDR3 DNA follows: TGCGCCAGCAGCCAAGACGGCAGTGGATCCCCCAATGAGCAGTTCTTC. The chain has TRBV4-3 and TRBJ2-1; D is unresolved. Germline CDR1 is LGHNA and CDR2 is YSLEER. The CDR3 extends over 16 amino acids. With 0 bases removed from V and 6 bases from J, the gap between germline ends came to 15 bases.

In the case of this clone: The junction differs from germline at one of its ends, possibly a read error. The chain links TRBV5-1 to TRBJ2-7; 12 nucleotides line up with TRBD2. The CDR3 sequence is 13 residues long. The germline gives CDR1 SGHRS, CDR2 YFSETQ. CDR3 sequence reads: CASSLGLAGGLHF. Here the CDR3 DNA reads TGCGCCAGCAGCTTGGGTCTAGCGGGAGGGCTTCACTTC.

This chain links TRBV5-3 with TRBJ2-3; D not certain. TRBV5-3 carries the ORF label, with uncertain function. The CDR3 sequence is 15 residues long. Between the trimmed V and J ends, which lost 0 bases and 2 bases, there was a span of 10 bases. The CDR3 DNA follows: TGTGCCAGAAGCTTGGCGGCCGGGTACACAGATACGCAGTATTTT. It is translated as CARSLAAGYTDTQYF.

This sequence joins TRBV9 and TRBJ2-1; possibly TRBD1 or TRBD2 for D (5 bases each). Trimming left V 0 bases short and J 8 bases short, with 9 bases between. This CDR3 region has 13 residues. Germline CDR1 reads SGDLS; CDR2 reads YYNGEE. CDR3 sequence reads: CASSVGGTDEQFF. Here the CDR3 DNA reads TGTGCCAGCAGCGTAGGAGGGACCGATGAGCAGTTCTTC.

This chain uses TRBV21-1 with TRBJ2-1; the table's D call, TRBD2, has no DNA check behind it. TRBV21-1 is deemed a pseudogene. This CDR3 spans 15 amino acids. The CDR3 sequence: CASSTPKRESNEQFF. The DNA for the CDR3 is TGTGCCAGCAGCACGCCCAAGCGGGAGAGCAATGAGCAGTTCTTC.

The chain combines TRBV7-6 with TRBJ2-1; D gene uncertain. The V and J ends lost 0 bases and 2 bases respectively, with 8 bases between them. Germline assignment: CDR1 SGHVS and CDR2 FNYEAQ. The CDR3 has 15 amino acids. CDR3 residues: CASSLAGGTYNEQFF. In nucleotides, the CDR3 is TGTGCCAGCAGCTTAGCGGGCGGAACCTACAATGAGCAGTTCTTC.

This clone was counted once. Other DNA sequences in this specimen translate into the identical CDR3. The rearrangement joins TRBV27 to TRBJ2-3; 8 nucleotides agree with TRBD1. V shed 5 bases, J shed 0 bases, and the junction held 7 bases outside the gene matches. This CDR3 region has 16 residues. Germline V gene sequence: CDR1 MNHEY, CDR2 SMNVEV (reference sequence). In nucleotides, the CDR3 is TGTGCCAGCAGTCCAGGGGGCGGGCCAAGCACAGATACGCAGTATTTT. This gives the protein CASSPGGGPSTDTQYF.

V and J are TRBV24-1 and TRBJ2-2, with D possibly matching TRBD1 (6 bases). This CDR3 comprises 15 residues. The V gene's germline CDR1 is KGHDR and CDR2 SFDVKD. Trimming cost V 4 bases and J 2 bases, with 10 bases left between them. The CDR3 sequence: CATSDPTGNTGELFF. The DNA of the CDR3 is TGTGCCACCAGTGACCCGACAGGAAACACCGGGGAGCTGTTTTTT.

This chain's CDR3 is CASSSEGPGLDEQYF. Here the CDR3 DNA reads TGTGCCAGCAGCTCCGAAGGGCCGGGTTTGGACGAGCAGTACTTC. The chain uses TRBV9 and TRBJ2-7; no definite D call. Germline V lookup: CDR1 SGDLS, CDR2 YYNGEE. V lost 4 bases to trimming and J lost 5 bases, with 19 bases between them. The CDR3 has 15 residues.

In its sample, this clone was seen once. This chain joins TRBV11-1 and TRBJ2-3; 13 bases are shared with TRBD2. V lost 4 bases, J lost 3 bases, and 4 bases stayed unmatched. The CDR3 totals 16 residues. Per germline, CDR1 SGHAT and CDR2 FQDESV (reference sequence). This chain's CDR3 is CASSWGTSGTTDTQYF. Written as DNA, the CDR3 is TGTGCCAGCAGCTGGGGGACTAGCGGGACAACAGATACGCAGTATTTT.

The CDR3 DNA follows: TGTGCCATCCACGACGAGGGACAGGGGGGATACACCGGGGAGCTGTTTTTT. This translates into CAIHDEGQGGYTGELFF. V gene TRBV10-3 combines with J gene TRBJ2-2, with 11 positions matching TRBD1. Germline V CDR1 and CDR2: ENHRY, SYGVKD. Germline trimming cut 8 bases from V and 3 bases from J; bases unmatched to any gene: 11. The CDR3 covers 17 residues.

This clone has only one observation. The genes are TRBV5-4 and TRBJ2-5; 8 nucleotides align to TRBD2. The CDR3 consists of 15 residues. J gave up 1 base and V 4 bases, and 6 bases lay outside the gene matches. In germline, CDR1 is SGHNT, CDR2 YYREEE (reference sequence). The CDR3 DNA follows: TGTGCCAGCAGCGCAGCGGGAGAATCCCAAGAGACCCAGTACTTC. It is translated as CASSAAGESQETQYF.

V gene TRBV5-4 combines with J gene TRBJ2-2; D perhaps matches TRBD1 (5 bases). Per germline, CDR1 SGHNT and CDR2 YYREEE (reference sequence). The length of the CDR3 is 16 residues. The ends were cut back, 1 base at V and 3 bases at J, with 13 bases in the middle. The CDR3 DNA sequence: TGTGCCAGCAGCTTGCTTCCGGTAGGGGACACCGGGGAGCTGTTTTTT. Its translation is CASSLLPVGDTGELFF. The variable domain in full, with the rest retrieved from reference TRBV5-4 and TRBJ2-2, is ETGVTQSPTHLIKTRGQQVTLRCSSQSGHNTVSWYQQALGQGPQFIFQYYREEENGRGNFPPRFSGLQFPNYSSELNVNALELDDSALYLCASSLLPVGDTGELFFGEGSRLTVL.

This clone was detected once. The CDR3 region is CASSSRSKDTQYF. CDR3 DNA sequence: TGTGCCAGCAGTTCTAGGTCCAAAGATACGCAGTATTTT. The J gene is TRBJ2-3, the V gene TRBV12-3 or TRBV12-4; unclear D gene. Trimming cost V 4 bases and J 5 bases, with 10 bases left between them. The CDR3 is made up of 13 amino acids.